One sample yielded the 32 T cell receptor beta chains listed below, sequenced in a study of OX40 agonist ivuxolimab in advanced cancers. Generated by immunoSEQ multiplex PCR, the TCRdb table keeps only in-frame clones and is missing some. The repertoire holds about 73,000 clones, with more than 85% as singletons. Sequenced here: CD4+ or CD8+ T cells sorted from blood, sampled in a trial of the OX40 agonist ivuxolimab. Receptors were obtained from an adult with an advanced solid tumor such as melanoma, head and neck, liver or kidney cancer.

The chain has TRBV5-1 and TRBJ2-1; 7 positions agree with TRBD2. From germline, CDR1 is SGHRS and CDR2 YFSETQ. The trim removed 0 bases at V and 4 bases at J, leaving 4 bases unmatched. The CDR3 consists of 15 residues. The CDR3 protein is CASSLGLAEYNEQFF. CDR3 DNA sequence: TGCGCCAGCAGCTTGGGTCTAGCGGAGTACAATGAGCAGTTCTTC.

In nucleotides, the CDR3 is TGTGCCAGCTCACCACCGTCGGCAATGAACACTGAAGCTTTCTTT. Translation: CASSPPSAMNTEAFF. The chain links TRBV18 to TRBJ1-1; D is undetermined. V was trimmed by 0 bases and J by 0 bases, leaving 8 bases between them. This CDR3 is 15 amino acids long. The V gene's germline CDR1 is KGHSH and CDR2 LQKENI.

V is TRBV18 and J is TRBJ1-1; D is undetermined. This CDR3 has 14 residues. Germline-derived CDR1 and CDR2 are KGHSH and LQKENI. Deletions cut 5 bases from V and 3 bases from J, with 13 bases between. CDR3 amino acids: CASSTAQHYTEAFF. CDR3 in DNA: TGTGCCAGCTCAACCGCCCAACATTACACTGAAGCTTTCTTT.

This chain uses TRBV10-2 with TRBJ2-1, with a possible D match to TRBD2 (5 bases). The V end was cut by 2 bases, the J end by 13 bases, with 15 bases between. The CDR3 is 13 residues long. CDR1 is WSHSY and CDR2 is SAAADI in the germline V gene. The CDR3 loop reads CASSEVLAGGQFF. The CDR3 DNA follows: TGCGCCAGCAGTGAGGTTCTAGCAGGTGGTCAGTTCTTC.

This chain uses TRBV7-2 with TRBJ1-1; D gene uncertain. Germline V CDR1 and CDR2: SGHTA, FQGNSA. V shed 5 bases and J shed 3 bases, with 13 bases lying between them. This CDR3 spans 14 amino acids. The CDR3 nucleotides read TGTGCCAGCAGCCTCAGATGGGGTGACACTGAAGCTTTCTTT. Translation: CASSLRWGDTEAFF.

This clone was seen just once. The rearrangement uses TRBV7-5 and TRBJ2-2; TRBD1, the D gene given by the table, was not confirmed from the DNA. TRBV7-5 has pseudogene status. The CDR3 contains 16 residues. This chain's CDR3 is CVRSFPGTPEHRGAVF. As DNA, the CDR3 is TGTGTCAGAAGCTTTCCCGGGACACCAGAACACCGGGGAGCTGTTTTT.

The chain uses TRBV4-1 and TRBJ1-2; D not resolved. The V and J ends lost 0 bases and 1 base respectively, with 12 bases between them. Germline CDR1 MGHRA, CDR2 YSYEKL. CDR3 size: 16 residues. CDR3: CASSQDRAVVNYGYTF. In DNA, the CDR3 is TGCGCCAGCAGCCAAGATCGGGCAGTCGTTAACTATGGCTACACCTTC.

The V call is TRBV9, the J call TRBJ1-2, with D unclear. This CDR3 contains 11 residues. Trimming removed 4 bases from V and 7 bases from J, with 8 bases in between. Germline CDR1 SGDLS, CDR2 YYNGEE. CDR3 DNA: TGTGCCAGCAGCCCCGTAAGTGGCTACACCTTC. This codes for CASSPVSGYTF.

J is TRBJ2-2 and V is TRBV28; no clear D gene. Germline values: CDR1 MDHEN, CDR2 SYDVKM. V was pared by 3 bases and J by 4 bases, with 12 bases between. CDR3 length equals 15 residues. The CDR3 DNA follows: TGTGCCAGCAGTTTCGCTACACCCTCCACCGGGGAGCTGTTTTTT. As protein: CASSFATPSTGELFF.

This sequence joins TRBV28 and TRBJ2-4; 10 nucleotides align to TRBD2. The CDR3 has 17 amino acids. The J segment lost 6 bases and the V segment lost 5 bases, leaving 13 bases of the junction unmatched. Germline values: CDR1 MDHEN, CDR2 SYDVKM. The CDR3, as DNA: TGTGCCAGCAGTCCCTTTCAGGGGGCTAGCGGGAGAAACATTCAGTACTTC. Protein product: CASSPFQGASGRNIQYF. Full variable domain (remainder filled in from reference TRBV28 and TRBJ2-4): DVKVTQSSRYLVKRTGEKVFLECVQDMDHENMFWYRQDPGLGLRLIYFSYDVKMKEKGDIPEGYSVSREKKERFSLILESASTNQTSMYLCASSPFQGASGRNIQYFGAGTRLSVL.

This clone was picked up a small number of times. The rearrangement uses TRBV19 and TRBJ2-1, with a tentative D call TRBD2 (6 bases). Germline-derived CDR1 and CDR2 are LNHDA and SQIVND (reference sequence). The CDR3 is 14 residues long. Trimming pared 5 bases from V and 3 bases from J, leaving 11 bases between. CDR3 DNA sequence: TGTGCCAGTAGTCGGAGGGGCCTCTACAATGAGCAGTTCTTC. The encoded protein is CASSRRGLYNEQFF.

A note on this clone: One end of the junction fails to match germline, which may point to a read error. In the same sample, other DNA sequences code for this CDR3. J is TRBJ1-5 and V is TRBV19; TRBD1 matches 7 bases. The CDR3 contains 16 residues. Germline-derived CDR1 and CDR2 are LNHDA and SQIVND (reference sequence). This CDR3 is CASNQDRRYSNQPQHF. Written as DNA, the CDR3 is TGCGCCAGTAATCAGGACAGGAGATATAGCAATCAGCCCCAGCATTTT.

J is TRBJ1-5 and V is TRBV19, with TRBD1 matching 7 bases. Per the germline V gene, CDR1 is LNHDA and CDR2 is SQIVND (reference sequence). The CDR3 consists of 12 residues. V lost 10 bases to trimming and J lost 2 bases; unmatched junction nucleotides: 2. The CDR3 here is CATGQGNQPQHF. The DNA of the CDR3 is TGTGCCACAGGACAGGGCAATCAGCCCCAGCATTTT.

This clone has only a few counts. V is TRBV5-6 and J is TRBJ2-4; tentatively, D is TRBD1 or TRBD2 (6 bases each). The CDR3 contains 19 residues. Trimming removed 4 bases at V and 0 bases at J, with 23 bases between. CDR1 is SGHDT, CDR2 YYEEEE, per germline. CDR3: CASSKRQGQGGIAKNIQYF. CDR3 bases: TGTGCCAGCAGCAAACGCCAGGGGCAGGGAGGAATAGCCAAAAACATTCAGTACTTC.

The DNA of the CDR3 is TGTGCCAGCAGCCCCCCAGGGGTCCAAGAGACCCAGTACTTC. The encoded protein is CASSPPGVQETQYF. The chain employs TRBV5-4 and TRBJ2-5; possible D gene TRBD1, 6 bases. The germline V and J ends were trimmed by 4 bases and 1 base, with 11 bases remaining between them. This CDR3 spans 14 amino acids. Looked up from germline, CDR1 is SGHNT and CDR2 is YYREEE (reference sequence).

This clone showed up just once. The chain recombines TRBV10-3 with TRBJ2-7, with D perhaps given as TRBD1 or TRBD2 (5 bases each). V shed 6 bases and J shed 1 base, with 7 bases lying between them. The CDR3 extends over 12 amino acids. Germline CDR1 ENHRY, CDR2 SYGVKD. The CDR3 region has the DNA TGTGCCATCAGGGGACCATCCTACGAGCAGTACTTC. This encodes CAIRGPSYEQYF.

The chain joins TRBV6-1 to TRBJ2-7; D is possibly TRBD2 (5 bases). The CDR3 length is 16 residues. Between the trimmed V and J ends, which lost 0 bases and 7 bases, there was a span of 19 bases. Germline V gene sequence: CDR1 MNHNS, CDR2 SASEGT. The chain's CDR3 is CASSEARWGVLREQYF. For the CDR3, the DNA is TGTGCCAGCAGTGAAGCAAGGTGGGGAGTACTAAGGGAGCAGTACTTC.

The genes are TRBV7-3 and TRBJ2-3; TRBD1 matches at 8 bases. CDR3 length: 11 residues. Germline lookup yields CDR1 SGHTA and CDR2 FQGTGA. Losses at the gene ends were 8 bases for V and 8 bases for J; bases not matched to a gene: 3. CDR3 in DNA: TGTGCCAGCGGACAGGGTTTTACGCAGTATTTT. Its protein product is CASGQGFTQYF.

This chain joins TRBV2 and TRBJ1-4, with a tentative D call TRBD1 (6 bases). The ends were cut back, 3 bases at V and 2 bases at J, with 22 bases in the middle. CDR1 SNHLY and CDR2 FYNNEI come from the germline V gene. The CDR3 has 19 residues. Here the CDR3 reads CASSDTVPTGRATNEKLFF. In nucleotides, the CDR3 is TGTGCCAGCAGTGACACCGTTCCCACAGGGAGGGCGACTAATGAAAAACTGTTTTTT.

This clone was seen a handful of times. The V gene is TRBV6-1, the J gene TRBJ2-1; 7 positions agree with TRBD1. This CDR3 is built from 13 residues. V was clipped by 0 bases and J by 10 bases; unmatched bases: 3. Per the germline V gene, CDR1 is MNHNS and CDR2 is SASEGT. The CDR3 nucleotides read TGTGCCAGCAGTGAAGCGCAAGGGGGCGAGCAGTTCTTC. Encoded protein: CASSEAQGGEQFF.

V and J are TRBV15 and TRBJ1-2, with D hard to call. This CDR3 has 14 residues. V lost 0 bases and J 4 bases, leaving 9 bases between the germline ends. Germline loops: CDR1 LNHNV, CDR2 YYDKDF (reference sequence). The CDR3 region has the DNA TGTGCCACCAGCAGAGAGGTCCGTGGCTATGGCTACACCTTC. This translates into CATSREVRGYGYTF.

The chain combines TRBV30 with TRBJ1-5; a possible D gene is TRBD1 (5 bases). This CDR3 contains 17 residues. V lost 0 bases and J lost 1, with 16 bases in between. Per germline, CDR1 GTSNPN and CDR2 SVGIG (reference sequence). This chain's CDR3 is CAWSVQASFSSNQPQHF. The CDR3 bases are TGTGCCTGGAGTGTACAGGCTTCGTTTTCGAGCAATCAGCCCCAGCATTTT.

CDR3: CASSHELRVRGAEAFF. CDR3 sequence (DNA): TGTGCCAGCAGCCACGAACTAAGGGTACGGGGGGCTGAAGCTTTCTTT. The gene calls are TRBV7-6 and TRBJ1-1; D may be TRBD1 (5 bases). Looked up from germline, CDR1 is SGHVS and CDR2 is FNYEAQ. Trimming shortened V by 5 bases and J by 6 bases, and 22 bases separated the two germline ends. This CDR3 is built from 16 residues.

Comment on this clone: At one boundary the junction diverges from the germline segment, which might be a read error. This chain uses TRBV6-5 with TRBJ1-5; D is unclear. The CDR3 consists of 12 residues. Germline-derived CDR1 and CDR2 are MNHEY and SVGAGI. This CDR3 reads CASSEGNQPQHF. The CDR3 nucleotides are TGTGCCAGCAGTGAGGGCAACCAGCCCCAGCATTTT.

CDR3 in DNA: TGTGCCAGCAGCTTGAGACTAGCGGGAGGGCAGGGTGAGCAGTTCTTC. Translation gives CASSLRLAGGQGEQFF. V is TRBV7-6 and J is TRBJ2-1; 14 bases fit TRBD2. V lost 3 bases and J lost 9; bases outside the gene matches: 7. Germline V gene data show CDR1 as SGHVS and CDR2 as FNYEAQ. The CDR3 sequence is 16 residues long.

This clone was found a few times. The chain couples TRBV18 to TRBJ2-2, with TRBD2 matching over 7 bases. Per the germline V gene, CDR1 is KGHSH and CDR2 is LQKENI. Losses at the gene ends were 0 bases for V and 0 bases for J; bases not matched to a gene: 1. CDR3 size: 16 residues. CDR3 sequence (DNA): TGTGCCAGCTCACCACCGGGGGGGGCGAACACCGGGGAGCTGTTTTTT. Its protein is CASSPPGGANTGELFF.

The rearrangement joins TRBV7-6 to TRBJ2-5; tentatively, D is TRBD2 (5 bases). Germline loops: CDR1 SGHVS, CDR2 FNYEAQ. With 2 bases removed from V and 0 bases from J, the gap between germline ends came to 25 bases. The CDR3 length is 20 residues. The CDR3 sequence is CASSLFPPWVAPNNQETQYF. Written as DNA, the CDR3 is TGTGCCAGCAGCTTATTTCCCCCCTGGGTAGCGCCAAACAACCAAGAGACCCAGTACTTC.

This sequence joins TRBV6-5 and TRBJ2-2; D remains ambiguous. Germline V gives CDR1 MNHEY, CDR2 SVGAGI. The CDR3 contains 15 residues. Trimming took off 3 bases at V and 2 bases at J, with 10 bases between the two ends. CDR3 sequence reads: CASSYLGVNTGELFF. CDR3 nucleotides: TGTGCCAGCAGTTATTTAGGCGTAAACACCGGGGAGCTGTTTTTT.

The chain joins TRBV7-3 to TRBJ2-2, with 7 positions matching TRBD2. V trimming: 4 bases; J trimming: 0 bases; junction bases outside the gene matches: 2. Germline values: CDR1 SGHTA, CDR2 FQGTGA. This CDR3 has 15 amino acids. The CDR3: CASSSRGTNTGELFF. The CDR3 nucleotides read TGTGCCAGCAGCTCGCGGGGGACGAACACCGGGGAGCTGTTTTTT. The full variable domain, rest sourced from reference TRBV7-3 and TRBJ2-2, is GAGVSQTPSNKVTEKGKYVELRCDPISGHTALYWYRQSLGQGPEFLIYFQGTGAADDSGLPNDRFFAVRPEGSVSTLKIQRTERGDSAVYLCASSSRGTNTGELFFGEGSRLTVL.

This clone came up a few times. V gene TRBV18 combines with J gene TRBJ1-1, with D possibly being TRBD1 (6 bases). V dropped 4 bases and J dropped 2 bases, with 14 bases sitting between them. Germline V gene sequence: CDR1 KGHSH, CDR2 LQKENI. CDR3 length: 15 amino acids. The CDR3: CASSQGQGSNTEAFF. CDR3 coding DNA: TGTGCCAGCTCACAGGGACAAGGGAGTAACACTGAAGCTTTCTTT.

CDR3 residues: CASSAGSPDEQYF. As DNA, the CDR3 is TGTGCCAGCAGTGCAGGGTCTCCGGACGAGCAGTACTTC. This rearrangement joins TRBV2 to TRBJ2-7; D is perhaps TRBD1 (5 bases). The CDR3 has 13 residues. V lost 4 bases, J lost 5 bases, and 12 bases lay in between. Looked up from germline, CDR1 is SNHLY and CDR2 is FYNNEI.

V usage is TRBV2 and J usage is TRBJ1-1, with D maybe TRBD1 (6 bases). Germline V gives CDR1 SNHLY, CDR2 FYNNEI. Trimming removed 7 bases from V and 1 base from J, with 16 bases in between. The CDR3 length is 15 residues. This CDR3 is CASKGTTRGNTEAFF. CDR3 sequence (DNA): TGTGCCAGCAAGGGGACAACGCGAGGGAACACTGAAGCTTTCTTT. Full variable domain (remainder filled in from reference TRBV2 and TRBJ1-1): EPEVTQTPSHQVTQMGQEVILRCVPISNHLYFYWYRQILGQKVEFLVSFYNNEISEKSEIFDDQFSVERPDGSNFTLKIRSTKLEDSAMYFCASKGTTRGNTEAFFGQGTRLTVV.